This T cell receptor (beta chain) comes out of a study of PD-1 blockade in classical Hodgkin lymphoma. Study background: Nivolumab dosing for patients was 3 mg/kg, administered intravenously every 2 weeks.

The method was immunoSEQ multiplex PCR; TCRdb's version includes in-frame clones alone and lacks a portion of them. The profile shows just under 100,000 clones, roughly 88% of them singletons. The CDR3 contains 14 residues. The germline gives CDR1 SGHTA, CDR2 FQGNSA. Trimming left V 5 bases short and J 7 bases short, with 17 bases between. Relapses following autologous stem cell transplantation were seen in all patients, with brentuximab vedotin exposure varying. As to this clone: Its antigen remains unidentified.

Study-wide findings and caveats: Compared with healthy donors, newly diagnosed patients reportedly showed lower baseline TCR diversity. CD4+ TCR diversity, unlike CD8+, rose significantly by C4D1. The authors have not defined what causes the repertoire differences, possibly disease activity or prior therapy.

The genes are TRBV7-2 and TRBJ2-5; TRBD2 might be the D (5 bases). The sample consisted of peripheral blood mononuclear cells (PBMCs), taken at baseline. The sequence was obtained from a human donor with classical Hodgkin lymphoma. CDR3 sequence reads: CASSQGLPMWTQYF. CDR3 DNA: TGTGCCAGCAGCCAAGGACTGCCTATGTGGACCCAGTACTTC.